This TCR beta chain emerged from a study of beta chain features in type 1 diabetes. Whole-study findings and limits: Shortening of TCRB CDR3s, moderate but significant, appeared in all four CD4+ subsets of Type 1 diabetes patients.

All of the isolated RNA was reverse transcribed, so expressed TCRB transcripts were sequenced. Repertoires were generated with immunoSEQ multiplex PCR, while TCRdb's copy carries only in-frame clones and drops some. The sample lists around 14,000 clones; less than 80% were seen once. Losses at the gene ends were 8 bases for V and 4 bases for J; bases not matched to a gene: 3. This CDR3 has 13 amino acids. CDR1 and CDR2 from the germline V gene are ENHRY and SYGVKD. In its sample, this clone was seen a few times. Its antigen remains unidentified. This clonotype was obtained from a woman in her late teens or twenties with type 1 diabetes. The sample consisted of stem cell memory CD4+ T cells from blood. The chain has TRBV10-3 and TRBJ2-7; 12 bases align to TRBD2. In DNA form, the CDR3 reads TGTGCCATCCGGCTAGCGGGGGGGTACGAGCAGTACTTC. Amino acids: CAIRLAGGYEQYF.